The rows below give T cell receptor beta chains drawn from one sample of a study of regulatory T cells in long-lasting Graves disease. From the multiplex PCR reads, TCRdb called clonotypes with MiXCR, one entry per CDR3 protein. Counted here are more than 400,000 distinct CDR3 sequences, 16% occurring once; the ten biggest clones make up 9.5% to 15%. This same sample was also part of a study on T cells in Graves' hyperthyroidism and ophthalmopathy.

The input for sequencing was peripheral blood mononuclear cells (PBMCs), taken at new diagnosis, from a patient treated with antithyroid drugs. Receptor source: a man aged 35 to 55 with Graves disease. Each CDR3 is given with its conserved first and last residue. D genes are given only for firm matches. Size values are once, few and many counts, or a class for expanded clones, and some rows have none.

abundance	v_gene	j_gene	d_gene	CDR3nt	CDR3aa
many	TRBV19	TRBJ2-1	-	TGTGCCAGTAGTATGGGACCAAGCAATGAGCAGTTCTTC	CASSMGPSNEQFF
many	TRBV11-3	TRBJ2-1	TRBD1	TGTGCCAGCAGCAAACAGGGGGCAGGGTACAATGAGCAGTTCTTC	CASSKQGAGYNEQFF
few	TRBV10-3	TRBJ2-1	TRBD2	TGTGCCGTCAGGCCTACTGCGGGAGCTGAAGATGAGCAGTTCTTC	CAVRPTAGAEDEQFF
-	TRBV6-2/TRBV6-3	TRBJ1-5	TRBD1	TGTGCCAGCAGTTGGACAGGTTCTCAGCCCCAGCATTTT	CASSWTGSQPQHF
many	TRBV28	TRBJ2-7	TRBD2	TGTGCCAGTGAGGCAGCGGGAGGCTACGAGCAGTACTTC	CASEAAGGYEQYF
many	TRBV11-2	TRBJ2-1	TRBD2	TGTGCCAGCAGGTCTAGCGGGTACAATGAGCAGTTCTTC	CASRSSGYNEQFF
-	TRBV28	TRBJ2-7	-	TGTGCCAGCAGTCCCGTGACAGGCGGTTCCTACGAGCAGTACTTC	CASSPVTGGSYEQYF
few	TRBV4-1	TRBJ2-7	TRBD2	TGCGCCAGCAGCCAAGTAGCGGGAAGCACCTACGAGCAGTACTTC	CASSQVAGSTYEQYF
many	TRBV20-1	TRBJ2-2	TRBD2	TGCAGTGCTGGGGCTAGCGGGAGAGGGACCGGGGAGCTGTTTTTT	CSAGASGRGTGELFF
many	TRBV27	TRBJ1-1	-	TGTGCCAGCAGTCTTCGGAGCAGAGAGAACACTGAAGCTTTCTTT	CASSLRSRENTEAFF
many	TRBV29-1	TRBJ2-3	TRBD1	TGCAGCGTTGAAGGGACAGGAGGTAGGACGCAGTATTTT	CSVEGTGGRTQYF
-	TRBV25-1	TRBJ2-5	TRBD1	TGTGCCAGCAGTGAAGCGGGACAGGGAGATGAGACCCAGTACTTC	CASSEAGQGDETQYF
many	TRBV7-9	TRBJ2-7	TRBD2	TGTGCCAGCAGCATCAGCGGGAGGGCCTACGAGCAGTACTTC	CASSISGRAYEQYF
many	TRBV28	TRBJ2-7	TRBD1	TGTGCCAGCAGGCCGACAGGGCAGGCCCTCGAGCAGTACTTC	CASRPTGQALEQYF
many	TRBV6-5	TRBJ2-7	-	TGTGCCAGCAGTTACATGAAGGGGACGGACGAGCAGTACTTC	CASSYMKGTDEQYF
-	TRBV6-5	TRBJ1-3	TRBD1	TGTGCCAGCAGTTACTCGTGGGACAGGGTAAAAGACACCATATATTTT	CASSYSWDRVKDTIYF
many	TRBV18	TRBJ2-5	-	TGTGCCAGCTCAGCACAGGGAGTAGAGACCCAGTACTTC	CASSAQGVETQYF
-	TRBV20-1	TRBJ2-7	-	TGCAGTGCTAGGGACTATTCCTACGAGCAGCACTTC	CSARDYSYEQHF
many	TRBV15	TRBJ2-7	TRBD2	TGTGCCACCAGCAGAGATGGTTCTAGCGGGAGGGTATACGAGCAGTACTTC	CATSRDGSSGRVYEQYF
many	TRBV12-3/TRBV12-4	TRBJ2-3	-	TGTGCCAGCAGTTCCGCAATGGCGGTGCCCACAGATACGCAGTATTTT	CASSSAMAVPTDTQYF
-	TRBV15	TRBJ1-3	-	TGTGCCACCAGCAGGCCCAGCTCTGGAAACACCATATATTTT	CATSRPSSGNTIYF
many	TRBV2	TRBJ2-3	-	TGTGCCAGCAGTGTCGGCAGGGGCACAGATACGCAGTATTTT	CASSVGRGTDTQYF
many	TRBV2	TRBJ1-5	-	TGTGCCAGCAGTGAGGTCCAGGGGCGACAGCCCCAGCATTTT	CASSEVQGRQPQHF
many	TRBV5-6	TRBJ2-1	TRBD2	TGTGCCAGCAGCTTTAGACTAGCGGGAGGACATGAGCAGTTCTTC	CASSFRLAGGHEQFF
few	TRBV20-1	TRBJ2-5	-	TGCAGTGCTGATGGAACTCTTGGACAAGAGACCCAGTACTTC	CSADGTLGQETQYF
-	TRBV7-9	TRBJ2-1	-	TGTGCCAGCAGTCAAAAACGGGTAATTGGCAATGAGCAGTTCTTC	CASSQKRVIGNEQFF
many	TRBV18	TRBJ2-3	-	TGTGCCAGCTCACCCAAAACTGGGTCCACAGATACGCAGTATTTT	CASSPKTGSTDTQYF
few	TRBV5-5	TRBJ1-2	-	TGTGCCAGCAGCTTGAATGCAGGGCCTAACTATGGCTACACCTTC	CASSLNAGPNYGYTF
few	TRBV4-2	TRBJ1-5	TRBD1	TGTGCCAGCAGCCTGGAGGGACAGGGTGGCAATCAGCCCCAGCATTTT	CASSLEGQGGNQPQHF
-	TRBV28	TRBJ1-3	-	TGTGCCAGCAGTTTACAGCTAAACACCATATATTTT	CASSLQLNTIYF
-	TRBV30	TRBJ2-1	TRBD2	TGTGCCATGGCGGGGCTAGCGGGAATGGATGAGCAGTTCTTC	CAMAGLAGMDEQFF
-	TRBV25-1	TRBJ2-2	-	TGTGCCAGCAGTGAGTCGAAACCCGGACTGGGCGGCGGGGAGCTGTTTTTT	CASSESKPGLGGGELFF
many	TRBV29-1	TRBJ2-3	-	TGCAGCGCCCCGACAGGAGGGTCCACAGATACGCAGTATTTT	CSAPTGGSTDTQYF
many	TRBV4-1	TRBJ2-7	-	TGCGCCAGCAGCCAAGTAGGGGTTGGTTTATACGAGCAGTACTTC	CASSQVGVGLYEQYF
many	TRBV2	TRBJ1-5	TRBD1	TGTGCCAGCAGTTACCGGGGAACAGGGGTGGAGAGCAATCAGCCCCAGCATTTT	CASSYRGTGVESNQPQHF
many	TRBV5-1	TRBJ2-7	TRBD1	TGCGCCAGCAGCTCCCGTCAGGGGACAGGGGCCGGAAAGCAGTACTTC	CASSSRQGTGAGKQYF
-	TRBV20-1	TRBJ1-5	TRBD1	TGCAGTGCAACCGGGACAGGGGCTAATCAGCCCCAGCATTTT	CSATGTGANQPQHF
many	TRBV20-1	TRBJ1-4	-	TGCAGTGCTAGGATTACGGGGGCGGGCGAAAAACTGTTTTTT	CSARITGAGEKLFF
few	TRBV18	TRBJ2-1	-	TGTGCCAGCTCACCAGGGGCAGGGCAGTACAATGAGCAGTTCTTC	CASSPGAGQYNEQFF
many	TRBV3-1	TRBJ2-7	TRBD1	TGTGCCAGCAGCCAGCGGACAGGGGGTTCCCACGAGCAGTACTTC	CASSQRTGGSHEQYF
many	TRBV27	TRBJ1-5	-	TGTGCCAGCAGTATATTGCAGGGGTCTCAGCCCCAGCATTTT	CASSILQGSQPQHF
-	TRBV5-1	TRBJ2-3	-	TGCGCCAGCAGCTTGGGCGGGAAGTACACAGATACGCAGTATTTT	CASSLGGKYTDTQYF
many	TRBV5-1	TRBJ2-1	TRBD2	TGCGCCAGCAGCTTCGGTTTTGGGCGGGAGTTGAATGAGCAGTTCTTC	CASSFGFGRELNEQFF
many	TRBV10-3	TRBJ2-1	TRBD2	TGTGCCTCGAAGACTAGCGGGAGCTCCTACAATGAGCAGTTCTTC	CASKTSGSSYNEQFF
-	TRBV5-1	TRBJ2-3	TRBD1	TGCGCCAGCAGCTTGGGGACAGGAGGTCACACAGATACGCAGTATTTT	CASSLGTGGHTDTQYF
-	TRBV5-1	TRBJ2-1	TRBD1	TGCGCCAGCAGCGTGACAGGGGGGCATGAGCAGTTCTTC	CASSVTGGHEQFF
many	TRBV28	TRBJ2-1	-	TGTGCCAGCAGTCCGGGCAGGGCCGGGAATGAGCAGTTCTTC	CASSPGRAGNEQFF
many	TRBV12-3/TRBV12-4	TRBJ1-1	TRBD1	TGTGCCACCCACCTTACAGGGGGGTCCACTGAAGCTTTCTTT	CATHLTGGSTEAFF
many	TRBV7-9	TRBJ2-7	TRBD1	TGTGCCAGCAGCTCCGGGGACAGGGGGTACGAGCAGTACTTC	CASSSGDRGYEQYF
many	TRBV20-1	TRBJ2-1	TRBD2	TGCAGTGCTATACCGGGACTAGCAGCAGCCTACAATGAGCAGTTCTTC	CSAIPGLAAAYNEQFF
-	TRBV20-1	TRBJ1-4	TRBD1	TGCAGTGCTAGGGCGACAGGGAGGGATGAAAAACTGTTTTTT	CSARATGRDEKLFF
-	TRBV6-1	TRBJ1-1	-	TGTGCCAGCAGCCCACGGGGGGCCAGCACTGAAGCTTTCTTT	CASSPRGASTEAFF
many	TRBV7-9	TRBJ2-7	-	TGTGCCAGCAGCGGGAGAAACTACGAGCAGTACTTC	CASSGRNYEQYF
many	TRBV28	TRBJ2-5	TRBD2	TGTGCCAGCAGTTGGGTTGAAACTAGCGGGAGCCAAGAGACCCAGTACTTC	CASSWVETSGSQETQYF
many	TRBV7-2	TRBJ2-3	-	TGTGCCAGCAGGTTGGACCCCACAGATACGCAGTATTTT	CASRLDPTDTQYF
few	TRBV7-9	TRBJ1-2	-	TGTGCCAGCAGCTTTAACAGGGATTATGGCTACACCTTC	CASSFNRDYGYTF
-	TRBV25-1	TRBJ2-2	TRBD1	TGTGCCAGCAGTGACTCCGGGACAGTTACCGGGGAGCTGTTTTTT	CASSDSGTVTGELFF
many	TRBV27	TRBJ1-2	-	TGTGCCAGCAGTTTTTCCATTATGGGGGGCCAAAGAGGCTACACCTTC	CASSFSIMGGQRGYTF
few	TRBV28	TRBJ2-7	TRBD2	TGTGCCAGCAGTGTAGCCGGGGGAGGGCCTAACGAGCAGTACTTC	CASSVAGGGPNEQYF
-	TRBV11-2	TRBJ2-7	TRBD2	TGTGCCAGCAGCTTAGAACTCGGGACTAGCGGGTTTTACGAGCAGTACTTC	CASSLELGTSGFYEQYF